This T cell receptor beta chain was recorded in a study of identical twins. This clonotype was observed many times. Its antigen is undetermined. V was clipped by 3 bases and J by 0 bases, with 9 bases between them. CDR3 length: 15 residues. Overall study findings and caveats: Modeled out-of-frame TCR alpha sharing in monozygotic twins fell below observed levels. Invariant cells of the MAIT and iNKT types might have partly distorted the zero-insertion analyses.

cDNA molecules carried unique molecular identifiers, and template switching added a universal primer site. From the 5' RACE reads, TCRdb called clonotypes with MiXCR, one entry per CDR3 protein. The sample carries a few hundred thousand distinct CDR3 sequences, 7.5% to 10% recorded once. These sequences were also reported in another study, on yellow fever vaccine responses in identical twins. From that study: Twins' vaccine T cell responses reportedly seemed partly convergent and partly personalized.

The sequenced material came from PBMCs. The chain joins TRBV12-3 or TRBV12-4 to TRBJ2-1; no clear D gene. The TCR comes from a woman aged 18-29 years in good health. The chain's CDR3 is CASSFGASSYNEQFF. In DNA form, the CDR3 reads TGTGCCAGCAGTTTCGGCGCGAGCTCCTACAATGAGCAGTTCTTC.